Below, 9 T cell receptor beta chains from the same sample are listed, as sequenced in a study of T cells in tuberculosis. Time point specified: new active TB diagnosis, blood taken before or within 7 days of starting treatment. Sequencing used immunoSEQ multiplex PCR; TCRdb keeps in-frame clones, though not all of them. The sample comprises more than 35,000 clones, roughly 94% of which are singletons, and around 4% rests with the top ten. The sample here was PBMCs, taken at tuberculosis diagnosis. These receptors all come from an adult with tuberculosis.

This clone was recorded once. For the CDR3, the DNA is TGTGCCACCAGCAGAGATTCCGGGGGGACCTACGAGCAGTACTTC. It yields the protein CATSRDSGGTYEQYF. The chain joins TRBV15 to TRBJ2-7; TRBD2 aligns across 7 bases. The V gene end was trimmed by 0 bases and the J gene end by 2 bases; junction bases not matched to a gene: 4. Germline V gene sequence: CDR1 LNHNV, CDR2 YYDKDF (reference sequence). The CDR3 covers 15 residues.

The chain links TRBV28 to TRBJ1-4; 7 nucleotides align to TRBD1. The CDR3 runs to 16 residues. V shed 5 bases and J 4 bases; nucleotides not matched to a gene: 10. Per germline, CDR1 MDHEN and CDR2 SYDVKM. CDR3: CASSPDRDSLNEKLFF. The CDR3 DNA sequence: TGTGCCAGCAGTCCAGACCGGGACAGTCTTAATGAAAAACTGTTTTTT.

The sample holds one count of this clone. This chain links TRBV2 with TRBJ2-3; tentatively, D is TRBD1 (5 bases). Trimming took 6 bases from V and 0 from J, leaving 13 bases between them. The CDR3 extends over 15 amino acids. Germline V lookup: CDR1 SNHLY, CDR2 FYNNEI. CDR3 sequence reads: CASSLDSTSTDTQYF. Here the CDR3 DNA reads TGTGCCAGCAGCCTAGACAGCACTAGCACAGATACGCAGTATTTT.

This chain uses TRBV18 with TRBJ2-1; D is unclear. The CDR3 consists of 12 residues. V was cut by 2 bases and J by 7 bases, with 6 bases left in between. In germline, CDR1 is KGHSH, CDR2 LQKENI. The CDR3, as DNA: TGTGCCAGCTCACCATCGGGTAATGAGCAGTTCTTC. This gives the protein CASSPSGNEQFF.

The V and J genes are TRBV7-3 and TRBJ2-6, with TRBD1 identical over 11 bases. From germline, CDR1 is SGHTA and CDR2 FQGTGA. V trimming: 1 base; J trimming: 2 bases; junction bases outside the gene matches: 7. The CDR3 sequence is 19 residues long. In nucleotides, the CDR3 is TGTGCCAGCAGCTTAATAGGAACGGGACAGGGGGCTGGGGCCAACGTCCTGACTTTC. This encodes CASSLIGTGQGAGANVLTF.

The CDR3 DNA sequence: TGTGCCAGTAAAGAACAGGGTGCGGCCTACGAGCAGTACTTC. Protein: CASKEQGAAYEQYF. V gene TRBV19 combines with J gene TRBJ2-7, with D possibly TRBD1 on 6 matching bases. Germline CDR1 LNHDA, CDR2 SQIVND (reference sequence). This CDR3 region has 14 residues. V was pared by 7 bases and J by 2 bases, with 15 bases between.

The chain uses TRBV30 and TRBJ2-3, with TRBD2 matching over 7 bases. The V gene end was trimmed by 3 bases and the J gene end by 1 base; junction bases not matched to a gene: 7. Germline CDR1 reads GTSNPN; CDR2 reads SVGIG (reference sequence). The length of the CDR3 is 15 residues. The CDR3 region has the DNA TGTGCCTGGAGCCTCGGGGGGAAGGGCACAGATACGCAGTATTTT. This encodes CAWSLGGKGTDTQYF.

The V gene is TRBV6-5, the J gene TRBJ1-1; D is unresolved. V lost 6 bases, J lost 0 bases, and 11 bases lay in between. There are 14 residues in the CDR3. Germline V lookup: CDR1 MNHEY, CDR2 SVGAGI. The CDR3, as DNA: TGTGCCAGCAGCGCTAAATGGTTGAACACTGAAGCTTTCTTT. As protein: CASSAKWLNTEAFF.

This chain connects TRBV19 to TRBJ2-3; TRBD1 agrees at 11 bases. The germline V gene has CDR1 LNHDA and CDR2 SQIVND (reference sequence). V lost 9 bases to trimming and J lost 3 bases; unmatched junction nucleotides: 2. The CDR3 length is 13 residues. The CDR3 protein is CASGTGGTDTQYF. The CDR3, as DNA: TGTGCCAGCGGGACAGGGGGAACAGATACGCAGTATTTT.